A single sample gave rise to the 11 T cell receptor beta chains below, sequenced in a study of chemoradiotherapy in HPV16-positive cancers. This table comes from immunoSEQ multiplex PCR, and its TCRdb copy is limited to in-frame clones, with some not included. Seen here are 15,000 or so clones, 89% observed once, and the top ten hold around 23%. The material sequenced was blood, taken from a patient who underwent chemoradiotherapy. These TCRs come from a human donor with HPV-associated anogenital cancer.

In its sample, this clone was seen a few times. The rearrangement uses TRBV11-2 and TRBJ2-5, with 9 bases matching TRBD2. V lost 5 bases to trimming and J lost 5 bases; unmatched junction nucleotides: 12. Germline CDR1 reads SGHAT; CDR2 reads FQNNGV. The CDR3 has 16 residues. The DNA of the CDR3 is TGTGCCAGCAGCCCCCTGGGCGGGGGGGCCCTCGAGACCCAGTACTTC. Encoded protein: CASSPLGGGALETQYF.

The J gene is TRBJ2-3, the V gene TRBV7-9, with D hard to call. V was shortened by 4 bases and J by 2 bases, with 1 base between the two germline ends. This CDR3 spans 11 amino acids. Germline-derived CDR1 and CDR2 are SEHNR and FQNEAQ (reference sequence). CDR3: CASSYTDTQYF. The CDR3 DNA sequence: TGTGCCAGCAGCTACACAGATACGCAGTATTTT.

In this sample, this clone turned up a few times. V and J are TRBV7-9 and TRBJ1-6; 8 positions match TRBD1. The V gene's germline CDR1 is SEHNR and CDR2 FQNEAQ (reference sequence). Trimming removed 4 bases from V and 10 bases from J; junction bases left unmatched: 3. The CDR3 extends over 13 amino acids. CDR3 sequence reads: CASSWGTGSPLHF. For the CDR3, the DNA is TGTGCCAGCAGCTGGGGGACAGGATCACCCCTCCACTTT.

The chain carries TRBV2 and TRBJ1-6; D uncertain. Trimming cost V 6 bases and J 9 bases, with 9 bases left between them. The CDR3 spans 12 residues. Germline V CDR1 and CDR2: SNHLY, FYNNEI. The DNA of the CDR3 is TGTGCCAGCAGCGTGACACTTTCACCCCTCCACTTT. Translation: CASSVTLSPLHF.

This chain connects TRBV5-1 to TRBJ1-5, with unresolved D. CDR3 size: 13 residues. CDR1 is SGHRS, CDR2 YFSETQ, per germline. With 3 bases removed from V and 6 bases from J, the gap between germline ends came to 10 bases. The chain's CDR3 is CASSWTVGQPQHF. CDR3 DNA: TGCGCCAGCAGCTGGACCGTGGGTCAGCCCCAGCATTTT. The whole variable domain, remainder taken from reference TRBV5-1 and TRBJ1-5, is KAGVTQTPRYLIKTRGQQVTLSCSPISGHRSVSWYQQTPGQGLQFLFEYFSETQRNKGNFPGRFSGRQFSNSRSEMNVSTLELGDSALYLCASSWTVGQPQHFGDGTRLSIL.

The chain carries TRBV2 and TRBJ2-5; 12 bases agree with TRBD2. The J segment lost 4 bases and the V segment lost 2 bases, leaving 2 bases of the junction unmatched. This CDR3 has 15 residues. CDR1 and CDR2 (germline): SNHLY, FYNNEI. CDR3 loop: CASSELAGGGETQYF. In DNA, the CDR3 is TGTGCCAGCAGTGAACTAGCGGGGGGGGGAGAGACCCAGTACTTC. Based on the CDR3 plus reference TRBV2 and TRBJ2-5, the full variable domain is EPEVTQTPSHQVTQMGQEVILRCVPISNHLYFYWYRQILGQKVEFLVSFYNNEISEKSEIFDDQFSVERPDGSNFTLKIRSTKLEDSAMYFCASSELAGGGETQYFGPGTRLLVL.

On this clone itself: Other nucleotide sequences in the sample specify the same CDR3. The chain carries TRBV7-9 and TRBJ1-5; D is unclear. The CDR3 totals 15 residues. The germline V gene has CDR1 SEHNR and CDR2 FQNEAQ (reference sequence). With 1 base removed from V and 0 bases from J, the gap between germline ends came to 7 bases. This CDR3 is CASSLGGYSNQPQHF. The CDR3 nucleotides read TGTGCCAGCAGCTTAGGTGGATATAGCAATCAGCCCCAGCATTTT. The variable domain in full, with the rest retrieved from reference TRBV7-9 and TRBJ1-5, is DTGVSQNPRHKITKRGQNVTFRCDPISEHNRLYWYRQTLGQGPEFLTYFQNEAQLEKSRLLSDRFSAERPKGSFSTLEIQRTEQGDSAMYLCASSLGGYSNQPQHFGDGTRLSIL.

This chain connects TRBV28 to TRBJ2-1; D gene unclear. CDR3 length equals 15 residues. CDR1 and CDR2 (germline): MDHEN, SYDVKM. Between the trimmed V and J ends, which lost 3 bases and 7 bases, there was a span of 16 bases. The CDR3 protein is CASSLAEAVGNEQFF. DNA of the CDR3: TGTGCCAGCAGTTTGGCAGAGGCAGTTGGGAATGAGCAGTTCTTC.

This clone occurred once. V is TRBV15 and J is TRBJ1-1, with a weak D call TRBD1 (6 bases). Deletions cut 0 bases from V and 0 bases from J, with 17 bases between. The CDR3 is 18 residues long. Germline values: CDR1 LNHNV, CDR2 YYDKDF (reference sequence). The CDR3 reads CATSREEAGGGLNTEAFF. The CDR3 nucleotides are TGTGCCACCAGCAGAGAGGAGGCAGGAGGGGGGCTGAACACTGAAGCTTTCTTT.

This sequence joins TRBV28 and TRBJ2-7, with TRBD2 matching 7 bases. The CDR3 is 14 residues long. V was clipped by 10 bases and J by 9 bases; unmatched bases: 18. Germline CDR1 MDHEN, CDR2 SYDVKM. The CDR3 is CATLASGPTGGQYF. The CDR3 DNA sequence: TGTGCCACCTTGGCTAGCGGCCCCACCGGCGGGCAGTACTTC.

The chain uses TRBV6-1 and TRBJ1-2; D unclear. Germline V gives CDR1 MNHNS, CDR2 SASEGT. Between the trimmed V and J ends, which lost 6 bases and 6 bases, there was a span of 17 bases. The CDR3 totals 14 residues. DNA for the CDR3: TGTGCCAGCAGCCGCCGAAACAGTGGCGATGGCTACACCTTC. Its translation: CASSRRNSGDGYTF.